Sequencing of this T cell receptor (beta chain) was carried out in a study of shared clonotypes between healthy human individuals. Study-wide context: Each donor had three CD4 naive, three CD4 memory, two CD8 naive and one CD8 memory plate. Findings and caveats of the study: Unshared clonotypes carried lower generation probabilities than those common to all four donors.

Germline-derived CDR1 and CDR2 are SGHAT and FQNNGV. There are 11 residues in the CDR3. V shed 7 bases and J shed 9 bases, with 10 bases lying between them. Some clones are missing from TCRdb's copy, which holds only in-frame ones; the method was immunoSEQ multiplex PCR. Found here are about 1 million clones, around 76% of them singletons; the top ten hold roughly 1.4%. Turning to this clone: Its antigen is not identified.

The chain joins TRBV11-2 to TRBJ2-1; D unresolved. This sequence was found in a man aged 18 to 35 in good health. Sequenced sample: memory CD4+ T cells sorted from blood. Subset described: CD45RA-negative fraction. CDR3 in DNA: TGTGCCAGCACCAACGGAGCTGAGCAGTTCTTC. This gives the protein CASTNGAEQFF.